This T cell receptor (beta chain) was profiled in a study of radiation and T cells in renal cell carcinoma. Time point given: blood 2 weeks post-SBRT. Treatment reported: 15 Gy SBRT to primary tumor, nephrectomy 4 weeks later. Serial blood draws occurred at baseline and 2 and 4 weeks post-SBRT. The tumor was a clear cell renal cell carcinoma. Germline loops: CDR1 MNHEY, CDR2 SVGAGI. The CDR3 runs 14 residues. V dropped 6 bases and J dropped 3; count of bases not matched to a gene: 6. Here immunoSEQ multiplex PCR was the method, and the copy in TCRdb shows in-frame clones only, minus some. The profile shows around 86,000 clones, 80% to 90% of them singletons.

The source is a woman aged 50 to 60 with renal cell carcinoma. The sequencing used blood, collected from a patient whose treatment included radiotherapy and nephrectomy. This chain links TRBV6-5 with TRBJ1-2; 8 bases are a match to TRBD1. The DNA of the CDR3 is TGTGCCAGCAGAGGGCAGGGGGCCTACTATGGCTACACCTTC. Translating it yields CASRGQGAYYGYTF.